The T cell receptor (beta chain) under discussion was sequenced for a study of control samples from healthy donors and cancer patients. Clones were sequenced by immunoSEQ multiplex PCR, and TCRdb holds only the in-frame ones, with some missing. The sample includes about 74,000 clones, about 88% of them seen just once. Germline V gene data show CDR1 as SNHLY and CDR2 as FYNNEI. Trimming removed 9 bases at V and 5 bases at J, with 19 bases between. The CDR3 sequence is 15 residues long. The sample comprised blood. The sequence came from a woman between 45 and 60 years old in good health. The chain joins TRBV2 to TRBJ2-2; TRBD2 might be the D (5 bases). This chain's CDR3 is CASYFAESGTGELFF. The CDR3 DNA sequence: TGTGCCAGTTATTTCGCCGAGTCGGGGACCGGGGAGCTGTTTTTT.